A selection of T cell receptor beta chains follows, all from one sample in a study of shared clonotypes between healthy human individuals. Assay: immunoSEQ multiplex PCR; the TCRdb copy retains only in-frame clones and omits some. The data hold around 750,000 clones, with around two thirds observed a single time. The sample comprised memory CD4+ T cells sorted from blood. The source is a woman aged 25 to 39 in good health. Both conserved end residues are part of each CDR3. The order of the fields is D gene, clone size, V gene, J gene, CDR3 DNA, CDR3 protein. A D gene is named only where the DNA matches it firmly. Expanded clones get a size class; other rows say once, few or many, or leave the size out.

d_call: TRBD2; clone_size: -; v_call: TRBV28; j_call: TRBJ2-7; cdr3_nt: TGTGCCAGCAGTTTAGGCGGGGGGTACTCCTACGAGCAGTACTTC; cdr3_aa: CASSLGGGYSYEQYF
d_call: TRBD1; clone_size: -; v_call: TRBV28; j_call: TRBJ2-5; cdr3_nt: TGTGCCATCGGTACAGGGGACCCGAATCAAGAGACCCAGTACTTC; cdr3_aa: CAIGTGDPNQETQYF
d_call: -; clone_size: few; v_call: TRBV6-1; j_call: TRBJ2-1; cdr3_nt: TGTGCCAGCAGTGTGTCATTCTACAATGAGCAGTTCTTC; cdr3_aa: CASSVSFYNEQFF
d_call: -; clone_size: -; v_call: TRBV9; j_call: TRBJ2-3; cdr3_nt: TGTGCCAGCAGCGTAGGGTGGAGCACAGATACGCAGTATTTT; cdr3_aa: CASSVGWSTDTQYF
d_call: -; clone_size: -; v_call: TRBV6-4; j_call: TRBJ2-2; cdr3_nt: TGTGCCAGCAGTGAGCAGGGTACCGGGGAGCTGTTTTTT; cdr3_aa: CASSEQGTGELFF
d_call: -; clone_size: -; v_call: TRBV15; j_call: TRBJ1-5; cdr3_nt: TGTGCCACCAGCAGAGCCTCAGGACCAAGCAATCAGCCCCAGCATTTT; cdr3_aa: CATSRASGPSNQPQHF
d_call: TRBD2; clone_size: -; v_call: TRBV5-1; j_call: TRBJ2-1; cdr3_nt: TGCGCCAGTTCCTCCGGGACTAGCGAGTACAATGAGCAGTTCTTC; cdr3_aa: CASSSGTSEYNEQFF
d_call: TRBD1; clone_size: few; v_call: TRBV5-1; j_call: TRBJ2-5; cdr3_nt: TGCGCCAGCAGCTTGGGACAGGGGGCTCAAGAGACCCAGTACTTC; cdr3_aa: CASSLGQGAQETQYF
d_call: -; clone_size: many; v_call: TRBV29-1; j_call: TRBJ2-3; cdr3_nt: TGCAGCGTCCGACGAGAACTTACAGGGAGAGGGACAGATACGCAGTATTTT; cdr3_aa: CSVRRELTGRGTDTQYF
d_call: -; clone_size: once; v_call: TRBV7-9; j_call: TRBJ1-2; cdr3_nt: TGTGCCAGCAGCCCACGGGGCCTCTATGGCTACACCTTC; cdr3_aa: CASSPRGLYGYTF
d_call: -; clone_size: few; v_call: TRBV27; j_call: TRBJ2-1; cdr3_nt: TGTGCCAGCAGTTTATATGGACACTTCGATGAGCAGTTCTTC; cdr3_aa: CASSLYGHFDEQFF
d_call: -; clone_size: -; v_call: TRBV19; j_call: TRBJ1-5; cdr3_nt: TGTGCCAGTAGTCCAGGGACTTATAGCAATCAGCCCCAGCATTTT; cdr3_aa: CASSPGTYSNQPQHF
d_call: TRBD2; clone_size: -; v_call: TRBV7-7; j_call: TRBJ2-1; cdr3_nt: TGTGCCAGCAGCTTAGGGCTAGCGGGAGGTGAGAATGAGCAGTTCTTC; cdr3_aa: CASSLGLAGGENEQFF
d_call: -; clone_size: once; v_call: TRBV27; j_call: TRBJ1-2; cdr3_nt: TGTGCCAGCAGAAGAACAGGGTTGGGAGACTTGGACTATGGCTACACCTTC; cdr3_aa: CASRRTGLGDLDYGYTF
d_call: TRBD2; clone_size: few; v_call: TRBV5-1; j_call: TRBJ2-1; cdr3_nt: TGCGCCAGCAGCTGGACTAGCGGATTGAGGGGCAATGAGCAGTTCTTC; cdr3_aa: CASSWTSGLRGNEQFF
d_call: -; clone_size: -; v_call: TRBV29-1; j_call: TRBJ2-4; cdr3_nt: TGCAGCGTCAAGACAAACATTCAGTACTTC; cdr3_aa: CSVKTNIQYF
d_call: TRBD1; clone_size: few; v_call: TRBV15; j_call: TRBJ1-2; cdr3_nt: TGTGCCACCAGCAGAAAGAGGGGGCGCGTTATTGGCTACACCTTC; cdr3_aa: CATSRKRGRVIGYTF
d_call: -; clone_size: -; v_call: TRBV29-1; j_call: TRBJ1-2; cdr3_nt: TGCAGCGTTTTCGGGGTCAACTATGGCTACACCTTC; cdr3_aa: CSVFGVNYGYTF
d_call: -; clone_size: -; v_call: TRBV27; j_call: TRBJ2-1; cdr3_nt: TGTGCCAGCAGCCCTGACTATCCGTCCTACAATGAGCAGTTCTTC; cdr3_aa: CASSPDYPSYNEQFF
d_call: -; clone_size: many; v_call: TRBV19; j_call: TRBJ1-1; cdr3_nt: TGTGCCAGTAGTATAGTGGGACCTCCCTCGGAAGCTTTCTTT; cdr3_aa: CASSIVGPPSEAFF
d_call: -; clone_size: -; v_call: TRBV28; j_call: TRBJ2-7; cdr3_nt: TGTGCCACCAAAGGACTGGCCTACGAGCAGTACTTC; cdr3_aa: CATKGLAYEQYF
d_call: -; clone_size: -; v_call: TRBV28; j_call: TRBJ1-3; cdr3_nt: TGTGCCAGCAGCGCCCCCCGGGCCGGACGGTCCTCTGGAAACACCATATATTTT; cdr3_aa: CASSAPRAGRSSGNTIYF
d_call: TRBD1; clone_size: -; v_call: TRBV19; j_call: TRBJ2-2; cdr3_nt: TGTGCCAGTAGTATTGTGGGACAGTGGAACACCGGGGAGCTGTTTTTT; cdr3_aa: CASSIVGQWNTGELFF
d_call: -; clone_size: -; v_call: TRBV18; j_call: TRBJ1-1; cdr3_nt: TGTGCCAGCTCACTGCAGGGTATAAGGGGGGAAAGGAACACTGAAGCTTTCTTT; cdr3_aa: CASSLQGIRGERNTEAFF
d_call: TRBD2; clone_size: once; v_call: TRBV5-4; j_call: TRBJ2-7; cdr3_nt: TGTGCCAGCAGCTTGGGTAGCGGGAGCTCCTACGAGCAGTACTTC; cdr3_aa: CASSLGSGSSYEQYF
d_call: -; clone_size: -; v_call: TRBV5-1; j_call: TRBJ2-7; cdr3_nt: TGCGCCAGCAGCTCGTCCGGATATTACGAGCAGTACTTC; cdr3_aa: CASSSSGYYEQYF
d_call: -; clone_size: -; v_call: TRBV5-6; j_call: TRBJ2-5; cdr3_nt: TGTGCCAGCAGCCGCAAGGGGGGACCTTGGGAGACCCAGTACTTC; cdr3_aa: CASSRKGGPWETQYF
d_call: -; clone_size: -; v_call: TRBV6-6; j_call: TRBJ1-5; cdr3_nt: TGTGCCAGCAGTTACCCGACGGAAAATAGCAATCAGCCCCAGCATTTT; cdr3_aa: CASSYPTENSNQPQHF
d_call: TRBD1; clone_size: few; v_call: TRBV29-1; j_call: TRBJ2-7; cdr3_nt: TGCAGCGTTGAACCGGGACAGGGCGAGCAGTACTTC; cdr3_aa: CSVEPGQGEQYF
d_call: TRBD2; clone_size: -; v_call: TRBV2; j_call: TRBJ2-7; cdr3_nt: TGTGCCAGCAGTATAGCGGGAGGGGGTCGTGGAGAGCAGTACTTC; cdr3_aa: CASSIAGGGRGEQYF
d_call: -; clone_size: -; v_call: TRBV10-1; j_call: TRBJ2-7; cdr3_nt: TGCGCCAGCAGTGGGACCCACGGGGGCGAGCAGTACTTC; cdr3_aa: CASSGTHGGEQYF
d_call: -; clone_size: -; v_call: TRBV15; j_call: TRBJ2-7; cdr3_nt: TGTGCCACCAGCAGAGTGCCGTCCGGCGAGCAGTACTTC; cdr3_aa: CATSRVPSGEQYF
d_call: TRBD2; clone_size: -; v_call: TRBV5-4; j_call: TRBJ2-7; cdr3_nt: TGTGCCAGCAGCCCATTACTAGCGGGAGGTCTCCGCGAGTACTTC; cdr3_aa: CASSPLLAGGLREYF
d_call: -; clone_size: many; v_call: TRBV5-1; j_call: TRBJ2-1; cdr3_nt: TGCGCCAGCAGCGGAATTCAGCAGTTCTTC; cdr3_aa: CASSGIQQFF
d_call: TRBD1; clone_size: -; v_call: TRBV27; j_call: TRBJ2-3; cdr3_nt: TGTGCCAGCAGTCTAAGGACAGGGCGGGACACAGATACGCAGTATTTT; cdr3_aa: CASSLRTGRDTDTQYF
d_call: -; clone_size: -; v_call: TRBV7-9; j_call: TRBJ2-7; cdr3_nt: TGTGCCAGCAGCTTAGAAAGGGGGAGCTCCTACGAGCAGTACTTC; cdr3_aa: CASSLERGSSYEQYF
d_call: -; clone_size: once; v_call: TRBV6-5; j_call: TRBJ1-1; cdr3_nt: TGTGCCAGCGGATTATCTTTTCTGAACACTGAAGCTTTCTTT; cdr3_aa: CASGLSFLNTEAFF
d_call: TRBD2; clone_size: -; v_call: TRBV30; j_call: TRBJ2-1; cdr3_nt: TGTGCCTGGAGTGCCCTCGGTATGCTAGCGGGAGTGGGATCCTCCTACAATGAGCAGTTCTTC; cdr3_aa: CAWSALGMLAGVGSSYNEQFF
d_call: -; clone_size: few; v_call: TRBV9; j_call: TRBJ1-2; cdr3_nt: TGTGCCAGCAGCGTAGATAATAACTATGGCTACACCTTC; cdr3_aa: CASSVDNNYGYTF
d_call: -; clone_size: few; v_call: TRBV6-1; j_call: TRBJ1-2; cdr3_nt: TGTGCCAGCAGTGAGCCAGCCTATGGCTACACCTTC; cdr3_aa: CASSEPAYGYTF
d_call: -; clone_size: few; v_call: TRBV7-9; j_call: TRBJ1-2; cdr3_nt: TGTGCCAGCAGGGGGCCGGTTTCCGCTGCGGGCTACACCTTC; cdr3_aa: CASRGPVSAAGYTF
d_call: -; clone_size: few; v_call: TRBV6-5; j_call: TRBJ2-7; cdr3_nt: TGTGCCAGCAGTTGGAGAGGAAGGGGATCCTACGAGCAGTACTTC; cdr3_aa: CASSWRGRGSYEQYF
d_call: TRBD2; clone_size: -; v_call: TRBV5-1; j_call: TRBJ2-1; cdr3_nt: TGCGCCAGCAGCCCCGGACTAGCGGGAGGGCACCTCTTC; cdr3_aa: CASSPGLAGGHLF
d_call: -; clone_size: -; v_call: TRBV5-4; j_call: TRBJ2-7; cdr3_nt: TGTGCCAGCAGCTTGGGTAGGGGCCCTCTCGAGCAGTACTTC; cdr3_aa: CASSLGRGPLEQYF
d_call: TRBD2; clone_size: few; v_call: TRBV27; j_call: TRBJ2-1; cdr3_nt: TGTGCCAGCAGCGTAGCGGGAGGCCTCGGTGAGCAGTTCTTC; cdr3_aa: CASSVAGGLGEQFF